This TCR beta chain stems from a study of vaccination and CD4 T cells after COVID-19. Across the whole study: Convalescent persons amounted to six males plus four females, two of whom were Hispanic. Stimulation of the cells used overlapping spike peptide pools from SARS-CoV-2 and from the common cold coronaviruses HCoV-NL63, HCoV-OC43 and HCoV-229E.

Overall study findings and caveats: Within convalescent individuals, 304 out of 307 vaccine-specific clones proved to be spike mono-reactive. Median counts of SARS-CoV-2-reactive clonotypes increased from about 20 to 38; this difference was not significant.

Germline V lookup: CDR1 SGHTA, CDR2 FQGNSA. Trimming removed 1 base at V and 7 bases at J, with 14 bases between. This CDR3 has 15 amino acids. This sample's treatment: approximately 10-day PBMC culture with coronavirus spike peptide pools or control peptides (ViraFEST assay). The Oncomine TCR Beta short-read assay was what sequenced the DNA obtained from cultured CD4+ T cells. From the PCR reads, TCRdb called clonotypes with MiXCR, one entry per CDR3 protein. The table includes under 20,000 distinct CDR3 sequences, 40% detected once. Note on this clonotype: Its matching antigen is unknown.

The chain carries TRBV7-2 and TRBJ2-1; a weak D match, TRBD1 (6 bases). The sequencing used CD4+ T cells from blood, cultured in vitro, collected after SARS-CoV-2 vaccination. The receptor was isolated from a human donor who had recovered from COVID-19. This chain's CDR3 is CASSLGGGNLNEQFF. In nucleotides, the CDR3 is TGTGCCAGCAGCTTAGGAGGGGGAAACCTAAATGAGCAGTTCTTC.